This T cell receptor beta chain originates from a study of cytomegalovirus exposure and HLA in healthy donors. Comment on this clone: The antigen remains unidentified.

The trim removed 0 bases at V and 0 bases at J, leaving 3 bases unmatched. Germline lookup yields CDR1 SGHRS and CDR2 YFSETQ. This CDR3 region has 16 residues. 60 Vbeta and 13 Jbeta primers were used in PCR. Assay used: immunoSEQ multiplex PCR; TCRdb lists only in-frame clones, some missing. This table holds around 100,000 clones, more than 75% found once. Points from the study as a whole: Listed as cytomegalovirus-associated were 150 or so TCR beta chains. The authors later found TCR association rates varying by HLA locus, with DRB1 most and HLA-C fewest. Confirmation in vitro established that a few CMV-associated chains were specific for CMV antigens.

The chain employs TRBV5-1 and TRBJ1-3, with 7 bases that match TRBD1. This TCR was sampled from a woman under 30 in good health and CMV-seropositive. Sequencing was done on a sample of PBMCs. The CDR3 loop is CASSLGAGGSGNTIYF. The CDR3 DNA reads as TGCGCCAGCAGCTTGGGGGCAGGGGGCTCTGGAAACACCATATATTTT.